This T cell receptor (beta chain) was sequenced during a study of blood T cells in healthy people across ages. The CDR3 consists of 14 residues. Germline V gene lookup returns CDR1 MNHEY and CDR2 SVGEGT. V was pared by 2 bases and J by 6 bases, with 3 bases of the junction left unmatched. For the second PCR, which ran for about 7 to 11 cycles, a sample-barcoded 5' primer and a J-beta primer mix were used. Every sample gave at least 2.5 million paired-end reads containing CDR3. Via MiXCR, TCRdb re-called the 5' RACE reads, giving one row per CDR3 protein. The sample has around 900,000 distinct CDR3 sequences, around 30% seen once; the top ten hold 15% to 20%.

This receptor was identified in a woman older than 75 in good health. The gene calls are TRBV6-2 or TRBV6-3 and TRBJ1-1; TRBD1 matches at 10 bases. Source material: blood. CDR3 nucleotides: TGTGCCAGCAGTTACCTAGGACAGGGGGCTGAAGCTTTCTTT. This codes for CASSYLGQGAEAFF.